The next 29 T cell receptor beta chains were all read from a single sample in a study of CD8+ T cells in alopecia areata. Sequencing templates came from extracted RNA that was reverse transcribed into cDNA. The method was immunoSEQ multiplex PCR; TCRdb's version includes in-frame clones alone and lacks a portion of them. There are 150,000 to 200,000 clones in the sample; 55% to 75% occur only once, and approximately 0.91% lies in the top ten. The treatment is: oral pan-JAK inhibitor, 5-10 mg twice daily. The material sequenced was CD4+ T cells sorted from blood, taken at week 4, from a patient treated with tofacitinib. Receptor source: a human donor with alopecia areata.

The chain combines TRBV29-1 with TRBJ1-2; 9 positions agree with TRBD1. V gave up 7 bases and J gave up 2 bases; unmatched junction bases: 5. CDR3 length: 13 residues. Per germline, CDR1 SQVTM and CDR2 ANQGSEA. The CDR3: CSAEGQGNYGYTF. The CDR3 coding sequence is TGCAGCGCTGAGGGACAGGGAAACTATGGCTACACCTTC. Complete variable domain (other parts from reference TRBV29-1 and TRBJ1-2): SAVISQKPSRDICQRGTSLTIQCQVDSQVTMMFWYRQQPGQSLTLIATANQGSEATYESGFVIDKFPISRPNLTFSTLTVSNMSPEDSSIYLCSAEGQGNYGYTFGSGTRLTVV.

The chain is built from TRBV7-9 and TRBJ2-5; no firm D call. The CDR3 has 11 residues. V was pared by 5 bases and J by 5 bases, with 6 bases between. Germline V gives CDR1 SEHNR, CDR2 FQNEAQ (reference sequence). This CDR3 is CASSPRETQYF. CDR3 coding DNA: TGTGCCAGCAGCCCCAGGGAGACCCAGTACTTC.

The V and J genes are TRBV9 and TRBJ2-5; no clear D gene. V was pared by 3 bases and J by 5 bases, with 14 bases between. From germline, CDR1 is SGDLS and CDR2 YYNGEE. The length of the CDR3 is 14 residues. This CDR3 is CASSASTRKETQYF. The CDR3 DNA is TGTGCCAGCAGCGCCTCGACCAGGAAGGAGACCCAGTACTTC. Variable domain in full (rest from reference TRBV9 and TRBJ2-5): DSGVTQTPKHLITATGQRVTLRCSPRSGDLSVYWYQQSLDQGLQFLIQYYNGEERAKGNILERFSAQQFPDLHSELNLSSLELGDSALYFCASSASTRKETQYFGPGTRLLVL.

This clone was detected a few times. The chain links TRBV9 to TRBJ2-5, with 8 bases identical to TRBD1. The germline gives CDR1 SGDLS, CDR2 YYNGEE. The J segment lost 5 bases and the V segment lost 4 bases, leaving 10 bases of the junction unmatched. CDR3 size: 15 residues. CDR3 region: CASSPAGGSRETQYF. The DNA for the CDR3 is TGTGCCAGCAGCCCGGCAGGGGGCTCACGGGAGACCCAGTACTTC.

In this sample, this clone turned up a few times. The chain is built from TRBV7-8 and TRBJ2-7; 7 nucleotides agree with TRBD1. The CDR3 sequence is 15 residues long. The V gene's germline CDR1 is SGHVS and CDR2 FQNEAQ. After removal of 5 bases from V and 6 bases from J, the junction contained 13 bases not matched to a gene. CDR3 coding DNA: TGTGCCAGCAGCCTAGGACAGGCAACTGATGGCGAGCAGTACTTC. Its translation: CASSLGQATDGEQYF.

This chain connects TRBV29-1 to TRBJ2-1; TRBD1 matches at 9 bases. The length of the CDR3 is 12 residues. Germline trimming cut 5 bases from V and 8 bases from J; bases unmatched to any gene: 4. Germline V gene sequence: CDR1 SQVTM, CDR2 ANQGSEA. The CDR3 region has the DNA TGCAGCGTTAGGGACAGGGTGCATGAGCAGTTCTTC. Protein product: CSVRDRVHEQFF.

This clone was seen only a few times. The rearrangement uses TRBV29-1 and TRBJ1-2, with D possibly being TRBD1 (5 bases). The CDR3 spans 12 residues. CDR1 SQVTM and CDR2 ANQGSEA come from the germline V gene. Deletions cut 4 bases from V and 7 bases from J, with 13 bases between. The CDR3 bases are TGCAGCGTTGGTGAGGGGTTCGGTGGCTACACCTTC. The encoded protein is CSVGEGFGGYTF.

The chain has TRBV4-2 and TRBJ2-1, with TRBD2 matching 12 bases. J lost 5 bases, V lost 5 bases, and 4 bases had no gene match. The germline gives CDR1 LGHNA, CDR2 YNFKEQ. CDR3 size: 15 residues. CDR3 amino acids: CASSYGLAGNNEQFF. DNA of the CDR3: TGTGCCAGCAGCTATGGACTAGCGGGGAACAATGAGCAGTTCTTC.

The V call is TRBV23-1, the J call TRBJ1-6; D call uncertain. Being an ORF, TRBV23-1 has a function that is uncertain. With 3 bases removed from V and 9 bases from J, the gap between germline ends came to 9 bases. This CDR3 is 13 amino acids long. CDR3 DNA sequence: TGCGCCAGCAGTCACAGAGCAGGTTCACCCCTCCACTTT. Translation gives CASSHRAGSPLHF.

The chain uses TRBV2 and TRBJ1-1, with TRBD1 as a possible D gene (6 bases). Germline V lookup: CDR1 SNHLY, CDR2 FYNNEI. The CDR3 sequence is 12 residues long. Trimming took 6 bases from V and 4 from J, leaving 9 bases between them. The CDR3 DNA follows: TGTGCCAGCAGGCAGGGGCCCACTGAAGCTTTCTTT. It specifies CASRQGPTEAFF.

The chain couples TRBV2 to TRBJ1-5; possibly TRBD1 for D (5 bases). V was cut by 3 bases and J by 3 bases, with 9 bases left in between. This CDR3 region has 14 residues. The V gene's germline CDR1 is SNHLY and CDR2 FYNNEI. Here the CDR3 DNA reads TGTGCCAGCAGTGATATGACAGACAATCAGCCCCAGCATTTT. The encoded protein is CASSDMTDNQPQHF.

This clone was seen only a few times. J is TRBJ2-5 and V is TRBV7-9, with 10 bases identical to TRBD2. Germline CDR1 is SEHNR and CDR2 is FQNEAQ (reference sequence). Trimming cost V 4 bases and J 4 bases; bases outside gene matches: 0. CDR3 size: 13 residues. The CDR3 nucleotides read TGTGCCAGCAGCTCTAGCGGGGGAGAGACCCAGTACTTC. Translation: CASSSSGGETQYF.

This clone was found a few times. The chain couples TRBV18 to TRBJ2-7; TRBD2 agrees at 8 bases. There are 14 residues in the CDR3. Trimming cost V 8 bases and J 2 bases; bases outside gene matches: 8. The germline V gene encodes CDR1 KGHSH and CDR2 LQKENI. This CDR3 reads CASGGGSGTYEQYF. CDR3 nucleotide sequence: TGTGCCAGCGGCGGGGGTAGCGGGACCTACGAGCAGTACTTC.

The CDR3 DNA reads TGTGCCAGCAATGAGGACAGCCACAATGAGCAGTTCTTC. Amino acid sequence: CASNEDSHNEQFF. The genes are TRBV9 and TRBJ2-1; a possible D gene is TRBD1 (6 bases). With 6 bases removed from V and 5 bases from J, the gap between germline ends came to 12 bases. Germline values: CDR1 SGDLS, CDR2 YYNGEE. The CDR3 runs to 13 residues.

The chain combines TRBV29-1 with TRBJ1-1; no definite D call. Germline V CDR1 and CDR2: SQVTM, ANQGSEA. V dropped 3 bases and J dropped 0 bases, with 8 bases sitting between them. This CDR3 is built from 13 residues. Written as DNA, the CDR3 is TGCAGCGTTGACGCGGGCCTGAACACTGAAGCTTTCTTT. As protein: CSVDAGLNTEAFF.

The gene calls are TRBV30 and TRBJ1-2, with D hard to call. This CDR3 contains 15 residues. V lost 0 bases to trimming and J lost 3 bases, with 14 bases between them. Germline V lookup: CDR1 GTSNPN, CDR2 SVGIG (reference sequence). CDR3 DNA sequence: TGTGCCTGGAGTGTATTCGGGAGGCCGGACTATGGCTACACCTTC. Encoded protein: CAWSVFGRPDYGYTF.

As to this clone: The sample contains more than one DNA sequence encoding this CDR3. V is TRBV2 and J is TRBJ2-5; D could derive from TRBD1 or TRBD2 (5 bases each). The germline V gene encodes CDR1 SNHLY and CDR2 FYNNEI. CDR3 length equals 13 residues. V lost 4 bases and J 5 bases, leaving 11 bases between the germline ends. The CDR3 DNA is TGTGCCAGCAGTGGGGACGGCAAGGAGACCCAGTACTTC. Protein product: CASSGDGKETQYF. The full variable domain, completed using reference TRBV2 and TRBJ2-5, is EPEVTQTPSHQVTQMGQEVILRCVPISNHLYFYWYRQILGQKVEFLVSFYNNEISEKSEIFDDQFSVERPDGSNFTLKIRSTKLEDSAMYFCASSGDGKETQYFGPGTRLLVL.

The chain couples TRBV12-5 to TRBJ2-1; D gene ambiguous. Trimming pared 5 bases from V and 4 bases from J, leaving 9 bases between. The length of the CDR3 is 13 residues. Germline CDR1 and CDR2: LGHNT and FRNRAP. The chain's CDR3 is CASGRDWYNEQFF. CDR3 nucleotides: TGTGCTAGTGGTCGCGACTGGTACAATGAGCAGTTCTTC.

This chain links TRBV5-1 with TRBJ2-7, with D possibly matching TRBD2 (6 bases). The ends were cut back, 2 bases at V and 0 bases at J, with 9 bases in the middle. Germline loops: CDR1 SGHRS, CDR2 YFSETQ. The CDR3 runs to 14 residues. As DNA, the CDR3 is TGCGCCAGCAGCTTCGGGGGTTCCTCCTACGAGCAGTACTTC. Its translation is CASSFGGSSYEQYF.

V is TRBV10-3 and J is TRBJ1-2, with D tentatively TRBD1 (6 bases). Germline CDR1 reads ENHRY; CDR2 reads SYGVKD. The CDR3 spans 13 residues. V was cut by 2 bases and J by 6 bases, with 10 bases left in between. The CDR3 reads CAISEGQPDGYTF. The CDR3 nucleotides read TGTGCCATCAGTGAGGGACAGCCGGATGGCTACACCTTC.

V and J are TRBV29-1 and TRBJ2-5; unclear D gene. The ends were cut back, 0 bases at V and 3 bases at J, with 14 bases in the middle. This CDR3 region has 15 residues. Germline V gives CDR1 SQVTM, CDR2 ANQGSEA. The chain's CDR3 is CSVEDRRRFEETQYF. The CDR3 bases are TGCAGCGTTGAAGACAGGCGACGATTTGAAGAGACCCAGTACTTC.

The V gene is TRBV5-6, the J gene TRBJ2-2; 14 positions agree with TRBD2. The junction had 5 bases not matched to a gene; V was cut back by 2 bases and J by 2 bases. Germline V gene sequence: CDR1 SGHDT, CDR2 YYEEEE. The CDR3 consists of 18 residues. The CDR3 DNA reads as TGTGCCAGCAGCTTATGGACTAGCGGGGGGCATAACACCGGGGAGCTGTTTTTT. Amino acid sequence: CASSLWTSGGHNTGELFF.

V is TRBV30 and J is TRBJ1-1, with D unclear. The CDR3 runs to 12 residues. CDR1 GTSNPN and CDR2 SVGIG come from the germline V gene (reference sequence). The germline V and J ends were trimmed by 3 bases and 4 bases, with 9 bases remaining between them. CDR3 residues: CAWSQVGTEAFF. Here the CDR3 DNA reads TGTGCCTGGAGCCAGGTCGGCACTGAAGCTTTCTTT.

The chain employs TRBV4-3 and TRBJ2-2; unclear D gene. Trimming removed 4 bases from V and 4 bases from J, with 13 bases in between. The CDR3 is 15 residues long. Germline V gives CDR1 LGHNA, CDR2 YSLEER. The CDR3 nucleotides are TGCGCCAGCAGCCCCCGACGGACCTTCACCGGGGAGCTGTTTTTT. Amino acid sequence: CASSPRRTFTGELFF.

J is TRBJ2-5 and V is TRBV6-5; D gene uncertain. This CDR3 region has 13 residues. V lost 1 base, J lost 3 bases, and 6 bases lay in between. Germline V gene lookup returns CDR1 MNHEY and CDR2 SVGAGI. The CDR3 sequence: CASSYFREETQYF. The CDR3 DNA is TGTGCCAGCAGTTACTTTCGGGAAGAGACCCAGTACTTC.

This chain joins TRBV25-1 and TRBJ2-4, with D perhaps given as TRBD1 or TRBD2 (6 bases each). The V and J ends lost 6 bases and 8 bases respectively, with 14 bases between them. Per germline, CDR1 MGHDK and CDR2 SYGVNS. This CDR3 spans 13 amino acids. CDR3 region: CASRPGGRDIQYF. CDR3 bases: TGTGCCAGCAGACCCGGGGGCAGGGACATTCAGTACTTC.

The V gene is TRBV30, the J gene TRBJ1-1, with 8 bases lining up with TRBD1. CDR1 GTSNPN and CDR2 SVGIG come from the germline V gene (reference sequence). The ends lost 1 base at V and 9 bases at J; junction bases unmatched: 10. The CDR3 loop spans 14 amino acids. The CDR3 nucleotides are TGTGCCTGGAGTGGCCCCGGGACAGGATTGAAAGCTTTCTTT. Its translation: CAWSGPGTGLKAFF.

This clone showed up just once. The DNA of the CDR3 is TGCGCCAGCAGCCAAGATAGTAAGAAAACCCAGTACTTC. Amino acid sequence: CASSQDSKKTQYF. The chain carries TRBV4-3 and TRBJ2-5, with D unresolved. Germline lookup yields CDR1 LGHNA and CDR2 YSLEER. Trimming removed 0 bases at V and 8 bases at J, with 10 bases between. The CDR3 contains 13 residues.

V and J are TRBV11-2 and TRBJ1-1; D not certain. The germline gives CDR1 SGHAT, CDR2 FQNNGV. The CDR3 is made up of 13 amino acids. Trimming took 3 bases from V and 2 from J, leaving 7 bases between them. The CDR3 loop reads CASSLDHNTEAFF. The DNA for the CDR3 is TGTGCCAGCAGCTTGGATCACAACACTGAAGCTTTCTTT.